The rows below give T cell receptor beta chains drawn from one sample of a study of identical twins. One entry per CDR3 protein results from TCRdb running MiXCR on the 5' RACE reads. The table lists approximately 230,000 distinct CDR3 sequences, roughly 13% of them singletons. The sample consisted of memory (CD45RO+) T cells sorted from blood. The receptors stem from a woman aged 18-30 years in good health. The CDR3 runs from the conserved cysteine through the conserved F or W. The order of the fields is clone size, V gene, J gene, CDR3 length, D gene, CDR3 protein, CDR3 DNA. D genes are given only for firm matches. Rows may omit the clone size; those that give it use once, few, many or a size class.

few	TRBV19	TRBJ2-5	15	NA	CASSINTGSGKTQYF	TGTGCCAGTAGTATAAACACAGGGTCCGGGAAGACCCAGTACTTC
few	TRBV7-9	TRBJ1-2	14	NA	CASSLERGVGAYTF	TGTGCCAGCAGCTTAGAGAGGGGAGTGGGAGCCTACACCTTC
few	TRBV6-2/TRBV6-3	TRBJ1-4	14	NA	CASSRRGGSEKLFF	TGTGCCAGCAGCCGCCGCGGGGGGAGTGAAAAACTGTTTTTT
NA	TRBV10-3	TRBJ1-2	13	NA	CAISETENYGYTF	TGTGCCATCAGTGAGACAGAAAACTATGGCTACACCTTC
NA	TRBV6-5	TRBJ1-4	15	NA	CASSYFGRRNEKLFF	TGTGCCAGCAGTTACTTTGGACGGAGAAATGAAAAACTGTTTTTT
NA	TRBV15	TRBJ1-1	13	NA	CATSRERNTEAFF	TGTGCCACCAGCAGAGAACGGAACACTGAAGCTTTCTTT
many	TRBV29-1	TRBJ2-3	13	NA	CSVEDYAEDTQYF	TGCAGCGTTGAAGATTATGCGGAAGATACGCAGTATTTT
NA	TRBV20-1	TRBJ2-7	14	TRBD2	CSARDPRGAYEQYF	TGCAGTGCTAGAGATCCGCGGGGGGCCTACGAGCAGTACTTC
NA	TRBV12-3/TRBV12-4	TRBJ2-4	15	TRBD2	CASVWREGGENIQYF	TGTGCCAGCGTCTGGCGGGAGGGCGGTGAAAACATTCAGTACTTC
few	TRBV12-3/TRBV12-4	TRBJ2-1	13	TRBD1	CASSTNQGAGQFF	TGTGCCAGCAGCACGAATCAGGGGGCTGGGCAGTTCTTC
NA	TRBV5-1	TRBJ1-1	13	NA	CASPMGGGAEAFF	TGCGCCAGCCCCATGGGAGGGGGGGCTGAAGCTTTCTTT
many	TRBV4-3	TRBJ2-3	16	TRBD2	CASSPHGGRRIDTQYF	TGCGCCAGCAGCCCCCACGGCGGGAGGAGGATAGATACGCAGTATTTT
NA	TRBV9	TRBJ1-6	14	TRBD1	CASSVSTGPTPLHF	TGTGCCAGCAGCGTATCGACAGGGCCTACACCCCTCCACTTT
NA	TRBV4-1	TRBJ2-7	15	TRBD1	CASSHPGQGGYEQYF	TGCGCCAGCAGCCATCCGGGACAGGGGGGTTACGAGCAGTACTTC
few	TRBV19	TRBJ2-1	16	TRBD2	CASSRTSSGSYNEQFF	TGTGCCAGTAGTAGAACCTCTAGCGGCTCCTACAATGAGCAGTTCTTC
NA	TRBV5-6	TRBJ2-7	12	NA	CASGRLQGTEYF	TGTGCCAGCGGCCGACTACAGGGAACGGAGTACTTC
NA	TRBV12-3/TRBV12-4	TRBJ1-4	14	NA	CASTLYRDGEKLFF	TGTGCCAGCACCCTGTACAGGGATGGTGAAAAACTGTTTTTT
many	TRBV12-3/TRBV12-4	TRBJ2-7	14	NA	CASSLIGRASEQYF	TGTGCCAGCAGTTTAATCGGCAGGGCTTCCGAGCAGTACTTC
many	TRBV20-1	TRBJ2-3	15	TRBD2	CSALETSGWADTQYF	TGCAGTGCCCTGGAGACTAGCGGTTGGGCAGATACGCAGTATTTT
NA	TRBV6-1	TRBJ1-1	13	NA	CAGSRVENTEAFF	TGTGCCGGATCCAGGGTTGAGAACACTGAAGCTTTCTTT
NA	TRBV3-1	TRBJ1-2	15	NA	CASSQEGKGIYGYTF	TGTGCCAGCAGCCAAGAGGGGAAGGGAATCTATGGCTACACCTTC